This TCR beta chain was profiled in a study of blood T cell repertoires in COVID-19. On the study more broadly: Nucleic acid was either cDNA or gDNA, and it came from T cells, B-cell-depleted T cells, or PBMCs.

In assigning cohorts, the study relied on participant-reported clinical history. CDR1 and CDR2 (germline): SSHAT, FNYEAQ (reference sequence). Trimming shortened V by 1 base and J by 2 bases, and 7 bases separated the two germline ends. The CDR3 loop spans 14 amino acids. The count of this clone is one. The method was immunoSEQ multiplex PCR; TCRdb's version includes in-frame clones alone and lacks a portion of them. The sample shows 150,000 to 200,000 clones, over 70% of them seen only once. The receptor was isolated from a man aged 50-60 years who had recovered from COVID-19. V usage is TRBV7-7 and J usage is TRBJ2-3, with no clear D. The sequencing sample was made of PBMCs or T cells enriched from blood (not recorded which). The CDR3 DNA sequence: TGTGCCAGCAGCTTAGAATCACTCACAGATACGCAGTATTTT. This codes for CASSLESLTDTQYF.